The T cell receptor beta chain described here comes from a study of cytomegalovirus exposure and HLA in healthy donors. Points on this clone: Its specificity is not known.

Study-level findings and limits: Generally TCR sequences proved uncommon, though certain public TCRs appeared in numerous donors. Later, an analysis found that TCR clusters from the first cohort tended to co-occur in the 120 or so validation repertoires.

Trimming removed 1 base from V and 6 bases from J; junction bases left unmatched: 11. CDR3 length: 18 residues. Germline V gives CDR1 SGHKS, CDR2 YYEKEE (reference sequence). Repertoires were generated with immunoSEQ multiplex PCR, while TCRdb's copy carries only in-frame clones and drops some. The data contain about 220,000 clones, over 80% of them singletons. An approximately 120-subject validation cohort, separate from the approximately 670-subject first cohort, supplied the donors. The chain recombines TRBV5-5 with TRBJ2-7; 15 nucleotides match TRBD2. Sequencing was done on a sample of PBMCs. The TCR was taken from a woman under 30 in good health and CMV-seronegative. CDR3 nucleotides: TGTGCCAGCAGCTTGAGCATCCCGGGACTAGCGGGAGGCATCGAGCAGTACTTC. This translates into CASSLSIPGLAGGIEQYF.